The 10 T cell receptor beta chains listed next were all sequenced from one sample in a study of regulatory T cells in long-lasting Graves disease. For TCR beta, libraries came from iRepertoire HTBI primers and Arm-PCR of CDR3 regions. Using its own MiXCR run on the multiplex PCR reads, TCRdb lists one record per CDR3 protein. In the table there are fewer than 400,000 distinct CDR3 sequences, about 18% of which are singletons. Sample time point: newly diagnosed GD, antithyroid drugs for less than 3 months. PBMC-derived RNA was used for the TCR library. The sequences come from peripheral blood mononuclear cells (PBMCs), collected at new diagnosis, from a patient treated with antithyroid drugs. Receptors originate from a female donor with Graves disease.

Note on this clonotype: A read error is possible here, since a much larger clone lies one base away. This sequence joins TRBV15 and TRBJ1-6; no reliable D call. CDR1 is LNHNV, CDR2 YYDKDF, per germline (reference sequence). This CDR3 region has 13 residues. The CDR3 spells CATNRDGPSPLHF. CDR3 coding DNA: TGTGCCACCAACAGAGACGGACCTTCACCCCTCCACTTT.

Remarks on this clonotype: A read error may explain this, as a much larger clone is one base away. The chain joins TRBV20-1 to TRBJ2-1, with D perhaps TRBD1 (5 bases). The V and J ends lost 8 bases and 10 bases respectively, with 15 bases between them. This CDR3 comprises 11 residues. CDR1 and CDR2 from the germline V gene are DFQATT and SNEGSKA (reference sequence). The CDR3 loop is CSTYRRNEQFF. In DNA, the CDR3 is TGCAGTACCTACAGGCGGAACGAGCAGTTCTTC.

The chain links TRBV27 to TRBJ1-2, with TRBD1 as a possible D gene (5 bases). This CDR3 contains 17 residues. Per the germline V gene, CDR1 is MNHEY and CDR2 is SMNVEV (reference sequence). The V and J ends lost 0 bases and 2 bases respectively, with 16 bases between them. CDR3 in amino acids: CASSLSPSRGKNYGYTF. For the CDR3, the DNA is TGTGCCAGCAGTTTATCCCCAAGTCGGGGGAAGAACTATGGCTACACCTTC.

This chain connects TRBV7-8 to TRBJ1-5; 7 nucleotides agree with TRBD1. J lost 1 base, V lost 5 bases, and 14 bases had no gene match. This CDR3 has 18 residues. Germline lookup yields CDR1 SGHVS and CDR2 FQNEAQ. The chain's CDR3 is CASSHGQEGLSSNQPQHF. The CDR3 DNA is TGTGCCAGCAGCCACGGACAGGAAGGCCTATCGAGCAATCAGCCCCAGCATTTT.

In regard to this clonotype: Lacking the conserved final phenylalanine or tryptophan, this CDR3 likely reflects a read error. The CDR3 bases are TGTGCCAGCAGCTTACTTGGCAGGGGGCACGGAGATACGCAGTATATT. Translated, it gives CASSLLGRGHGDTQYI. The chain employs TRBV11-2 and TRBJ2-3; TRBD1 matches at 8 bases. This CDR3 region has 16 residues. The ends lost 2 bases at V and 5 bases at J; junction bases unmatched: 9. The germline CDR1 and CDR2 sequences are SGHAT and FQNNGV.

A few counts support this clonotype. This chain joins TRBV12-5 and TRBJ1-1; D is possibly TRBD1 (5 bases). CDR3 length equals 14 residues. The V end was cut by 6 bases, the J end by 4 bases, with 15 bases between. The V gene's germline CDR1 is LGHNT and CDR2 FRNRAP. The CDR3 protein is CASGLGGTSTEAFF. Here the CDR3 DNA reads TGTGCTAGTGGCCTCGGAGGGACTTCCACTGAAGCTTTCTTT.

This clonotype came up many times. This chain uses TRBV6-1 with TRBJ1-2; TRBD1 matches 7 bases. From germline, CDR1 is MNHNS and CDR2 SASEGT. V dropped 1 base and J dropped 0; count of bases not matched to a gene: 8. CDR3 length equals 17 residues. CDR3 region: CASSEVGDRRANYGYTF. The CDR3 nucleotides read TGTGCCAGCAGTGAAGTAGGGGACAGACGAGCTAACTATGGCTACACCTTC.

This clonotype was picked up many times. One end of the junction is discordant with germline, which a read error may explain. This chain links TRBV7-7 with TRBJ2-5; D tentatively fits TRBD1 or TRBD2 (5 bases each). This CDR3 is built from 14 residues. The germline CDR1 and CDR2 sequences are SSHAT and FNYEAQ (reference sequence). The CDR3 nucleotides read TGTGCTAGCAGCTGGGACCCGGCGGAAGAGACCCAGTACTTC. It specifies CASSWDPAEETQYF. Looking up the rest from reference TRBV7-7 and TRBJ2-5 gives the full variable domain: GAGVSQSPRYKVTKRGQDVTLRCDPISSHATLYWYQQALGQGPEFLTYFNYEAQPDKSGLPSDRFSAERPEGSISTLTIQRTEQRDSAMYRCASSWDPAEETQYFGPGTRLLVL.

Of note for this clonotype: The DNA is omitted, as the CDR3 cannot be located on it reliably, and the CDR3 follows TCRdb's listing. The chain carries TRBV3-1 and TRBJ2-1; TRBD2 reflects the table's D call only, with no check against the DNA. Germline CDR1 reads LGHDT; CDR2 reads YNNKEL (reference sequence). The CDR3 is 19 amino acids in total, end residues counted. CDR3 sequence: CASSQYFGTSGRSHNEQFF.

This clonotype was counted between two and nine times. The gene calls are TRBV20-1 and TRBJ2-1; TRBD2 agrees at 10 bases. Germline V gene sequence: CDR1 DFQATT, CDR2 SNEGSKA (reference sequence). Unmatched junction bases numbered 11, after V lost 0 bases and J lost 6 bases. The CDR3 spans 17 residues. CDR3 protein: CSARDRGRSGRSNEQFF. The CDR3 coding sequence is TGCAGTGCTAGAGATCGGGGCCGTAGCGGGAGGTCCAATGAGCAGTTCTTC.